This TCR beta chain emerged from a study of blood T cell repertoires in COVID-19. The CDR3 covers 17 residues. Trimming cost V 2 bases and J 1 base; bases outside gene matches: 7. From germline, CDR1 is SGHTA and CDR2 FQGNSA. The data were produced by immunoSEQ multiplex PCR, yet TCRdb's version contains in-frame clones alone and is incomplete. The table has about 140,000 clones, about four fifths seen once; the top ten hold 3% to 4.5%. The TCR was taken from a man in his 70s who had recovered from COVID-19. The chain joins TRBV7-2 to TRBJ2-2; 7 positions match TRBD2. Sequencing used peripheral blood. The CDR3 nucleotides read TGTGCCAGCAGCTTAAGTGGGCTAGCGGTGAACACCGGGGAGCTGTTTTTT. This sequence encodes CASSLSGLAVNTGELFF. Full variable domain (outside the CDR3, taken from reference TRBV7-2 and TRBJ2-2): GAGVSQSPSNKVTEKGKDVELRCDPISGHTALYWYRQSLGQGLEFLIYFQGNSAPDKSGLPSDRFSAERTGGSVSTLTIQRTQQEDSAVYLCASSLSGLAVNTGELFFGEGSRLTVL.